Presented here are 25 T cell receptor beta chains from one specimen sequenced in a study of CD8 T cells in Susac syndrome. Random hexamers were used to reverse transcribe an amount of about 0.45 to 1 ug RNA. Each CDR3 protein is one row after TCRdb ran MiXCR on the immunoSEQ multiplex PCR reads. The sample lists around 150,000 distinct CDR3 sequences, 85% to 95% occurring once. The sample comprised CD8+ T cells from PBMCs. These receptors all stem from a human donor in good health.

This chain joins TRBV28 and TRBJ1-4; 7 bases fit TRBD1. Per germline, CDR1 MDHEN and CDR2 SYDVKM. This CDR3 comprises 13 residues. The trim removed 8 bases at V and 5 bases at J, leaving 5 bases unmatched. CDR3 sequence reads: CASLHRGNEKLFF. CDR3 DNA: TGTGCCAGCCTCCACAGGGGAAATGAAAAACTGTTTTTT.

The DNA for the CDR3 is TGTGCCAGCAGTTACCCAGGGACAGAAGCCAAAAACATTCAGTACTTC. As protein: CASSYPGTEAKNIQYF. The chain has TRBV6-6 and TRBJ2-4; 7 nucleotides align to TRBD1. Per germline, CDR1 MNHNY and CDR2 SVGAGI (reference sequence). This CDR3 has 16 amino acids. V gave up 2 bases and J gave up 0 bases; unmatched junction bases: 4.

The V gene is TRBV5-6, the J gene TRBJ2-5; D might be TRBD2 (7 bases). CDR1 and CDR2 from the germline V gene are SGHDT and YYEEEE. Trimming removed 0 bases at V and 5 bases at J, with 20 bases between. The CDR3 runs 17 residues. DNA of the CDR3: TGTGCCAGCAGCTTGGCCAATGGGGCGGGGGCTAGTGAGACCCAGTACTTC. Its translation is CASSLANGAGASETQYF.

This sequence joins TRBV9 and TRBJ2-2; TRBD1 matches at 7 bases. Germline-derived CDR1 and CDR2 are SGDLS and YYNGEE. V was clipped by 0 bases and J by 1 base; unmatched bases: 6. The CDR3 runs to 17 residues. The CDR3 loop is CASSVASDRENTGELFF. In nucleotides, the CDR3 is TGTGCCAGCAGCGTAGCAAGTGACAGGGAGAACACCGGGGAGCTGTTTTTT.

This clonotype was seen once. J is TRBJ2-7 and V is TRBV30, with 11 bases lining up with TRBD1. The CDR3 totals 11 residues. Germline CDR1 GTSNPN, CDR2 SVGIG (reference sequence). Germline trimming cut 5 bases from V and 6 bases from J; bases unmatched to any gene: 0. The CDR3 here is CAWGTGGEQYF. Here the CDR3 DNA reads TGTGCCTGGGGGACAGGGGGCGAGCAGTACTTC.

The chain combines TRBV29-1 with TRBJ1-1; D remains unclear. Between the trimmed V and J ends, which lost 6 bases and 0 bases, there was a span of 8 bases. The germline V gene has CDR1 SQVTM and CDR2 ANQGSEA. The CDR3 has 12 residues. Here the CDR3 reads CSVRVMNTEAFF. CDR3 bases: TGCAGCGTGCGCGTTATGAACACTGAAGCTTTCTTT. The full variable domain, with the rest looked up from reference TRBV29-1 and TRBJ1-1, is SAVISQKPSRDICQRGTSLTIQCQVDSQVTMMFWYRQQPGQSLTLIATANQGSEATYESGFVIDKFPISRPNLTFSTLTVSNMSPEDSSIYLCSVRVMNTEAFFGQGTRLTVV.

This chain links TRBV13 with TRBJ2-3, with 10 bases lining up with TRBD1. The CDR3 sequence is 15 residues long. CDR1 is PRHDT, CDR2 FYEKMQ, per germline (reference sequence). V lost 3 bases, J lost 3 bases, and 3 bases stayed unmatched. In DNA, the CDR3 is TGTGCCAGCAGCTTCCGGGACAGGGGAACAGATACGCAGTATTTT. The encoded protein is CASSFRDRGTDTQYF.

CDR3 nucleotide sequence: TGCGCCAGCAGTCCCCTCGGGGAGAGCTCCTACAATGAGCAGTTCTTC. It yields the protein CASSPLGESSYNEQFF. The V and J genes are TRBV23-1 and TRBJ2-1, with D possibly matching TRBD2 (5 bases). TRBV23-1 belongs to the ORF category, with a function that is uncertain. The CDR3 is 16 residues long. V was shortened by 4 bases and J by 0 bases, with 13 bases between the two germline ends.

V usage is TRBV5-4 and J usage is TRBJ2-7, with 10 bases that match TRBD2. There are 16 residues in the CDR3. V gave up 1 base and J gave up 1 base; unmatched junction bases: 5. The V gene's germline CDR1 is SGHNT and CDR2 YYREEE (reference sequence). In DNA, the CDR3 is TGTGCCAGCAGCTTGAAGACTAGCGGGTTTTCCTACGAGCAGTACTTC. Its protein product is CASSLKTSGFSYEQYF.

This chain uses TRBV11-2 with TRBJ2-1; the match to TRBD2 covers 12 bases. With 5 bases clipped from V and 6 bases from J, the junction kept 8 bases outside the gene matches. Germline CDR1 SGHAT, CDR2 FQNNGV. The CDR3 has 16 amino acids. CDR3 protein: CASSERLAGDRNEQFF. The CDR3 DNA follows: TGTGCCAGCAGCGAGAGACTAGCGGGAGATCGCAATGAGCAGTTCTTC.

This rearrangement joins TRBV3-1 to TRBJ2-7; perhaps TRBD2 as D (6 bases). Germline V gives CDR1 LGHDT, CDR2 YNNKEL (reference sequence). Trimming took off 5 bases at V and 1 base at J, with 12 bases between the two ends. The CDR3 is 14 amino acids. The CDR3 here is CASSTFGSSYEQYF. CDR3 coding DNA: TGTGCCAGCAGCACCTTCGGGAGTTCCTACGAGCAGTACTTC.

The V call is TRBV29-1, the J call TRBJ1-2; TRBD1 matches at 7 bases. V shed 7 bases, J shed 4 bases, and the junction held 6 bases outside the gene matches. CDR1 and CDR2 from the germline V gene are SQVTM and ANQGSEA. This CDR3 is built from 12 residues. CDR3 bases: TGCAGCGCTAGGCAGGGGGGCTATGGCTACACCTTC. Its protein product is CSARQGGYGYTF. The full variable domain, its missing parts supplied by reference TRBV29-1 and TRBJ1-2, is SAVISQKPSRDICQRGTSLTIQCQVDSQVTMMFWYRQQPGQSLTLIATANQGSEATYESGFVIDKFPISRPNLTFSTLTVSNMSPEDSSIYLCSARQGGYGYTFGSGTRLTVV.

CDR3 bases: TGTGCCAGCAGCCGGACTGACAGCAACTATGGCTACACCTTC. Translated, it gives CASSRTDSNYGYTF. The chain recombines TRBV7-9 with TRBJ1-2; D might be TRBD1 (5 bases). This CDR3 region has 14 residues. V lost 5 bases to trimming and J lost 2 bases, with 12 bases between them. CDR1 is SEHNR, CDR2 FQNEAQ, per germline (reference sequence).

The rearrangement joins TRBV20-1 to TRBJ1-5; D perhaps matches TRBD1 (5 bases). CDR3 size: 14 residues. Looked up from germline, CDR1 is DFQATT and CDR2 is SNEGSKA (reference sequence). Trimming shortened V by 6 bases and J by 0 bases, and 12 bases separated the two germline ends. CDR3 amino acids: CSARGQSSNQPQHF. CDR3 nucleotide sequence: TGCAGTGCCCGAGGACAAAGTAGCAATCAGCCCCAGCATTTT.

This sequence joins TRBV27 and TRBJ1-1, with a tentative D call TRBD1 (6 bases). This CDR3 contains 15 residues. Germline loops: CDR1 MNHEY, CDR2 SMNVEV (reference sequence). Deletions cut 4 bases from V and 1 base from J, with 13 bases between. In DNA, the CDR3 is TGTGCCAGCAGTTCCCTGCCGACAGGGAACACTGAAGCTTTCTTT. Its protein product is CASSSLPTGNTEAFF.

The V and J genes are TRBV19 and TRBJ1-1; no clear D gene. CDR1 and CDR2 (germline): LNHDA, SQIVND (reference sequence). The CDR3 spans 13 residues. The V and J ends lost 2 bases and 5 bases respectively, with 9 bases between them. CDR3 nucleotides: TGTGCCAGTAGTATATCATTCGGGACTGAAGCTTTCTTT. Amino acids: CASSISFGTEAFF.

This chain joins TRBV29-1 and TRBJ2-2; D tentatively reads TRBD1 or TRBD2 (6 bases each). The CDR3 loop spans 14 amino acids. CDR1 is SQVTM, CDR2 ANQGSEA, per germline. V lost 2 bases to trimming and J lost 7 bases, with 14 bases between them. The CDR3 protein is CSVEKGGAVGELFF. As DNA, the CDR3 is TGCAGCGTTGAAAAGGGGGGCGCCGTCGGGGAGCTGTTTTTT.

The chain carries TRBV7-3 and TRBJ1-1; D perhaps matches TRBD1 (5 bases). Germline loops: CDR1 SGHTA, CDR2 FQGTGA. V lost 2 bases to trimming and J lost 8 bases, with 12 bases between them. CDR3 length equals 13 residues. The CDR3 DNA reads TGTGCCAGCAGCTTAGATGGGGGAGGCGAAGCTTTCTTT. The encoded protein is CASSLDGGGEAFF.

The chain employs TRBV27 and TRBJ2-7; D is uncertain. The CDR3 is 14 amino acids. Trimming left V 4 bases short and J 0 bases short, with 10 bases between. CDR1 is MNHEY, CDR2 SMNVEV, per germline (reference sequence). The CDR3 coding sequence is TGTGCCAGCAGTTCGATTTCACGCTCCTACGAGCAGTACTTC. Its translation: CASSSISRSYEQYF.

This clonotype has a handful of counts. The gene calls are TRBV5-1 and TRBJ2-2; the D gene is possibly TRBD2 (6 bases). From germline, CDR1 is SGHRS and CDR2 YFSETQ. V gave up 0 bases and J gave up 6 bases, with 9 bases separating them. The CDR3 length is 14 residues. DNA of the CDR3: TGCGCCAGCAGCTTGGCAGGAGGGGCCGGGGAGCTGTTTTTT. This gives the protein CASSLAGGAGELFF.

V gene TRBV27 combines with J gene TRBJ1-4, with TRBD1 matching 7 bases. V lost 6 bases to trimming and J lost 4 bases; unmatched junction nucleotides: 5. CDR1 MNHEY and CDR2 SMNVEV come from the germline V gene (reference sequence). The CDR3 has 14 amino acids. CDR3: CASRGTAVNEKLFF. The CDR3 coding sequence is TGTGCCAGCAGGGGGACAGCAGTTAATGAAAAACTGTTTTTT.

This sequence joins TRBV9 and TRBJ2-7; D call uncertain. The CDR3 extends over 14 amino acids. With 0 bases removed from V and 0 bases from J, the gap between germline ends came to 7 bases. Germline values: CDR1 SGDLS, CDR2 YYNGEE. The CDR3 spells CASSVVSTSYEQYF. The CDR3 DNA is TGTGCCAGCAGCGTAGTCAGTACCTCCTACGAGCAGTACTTC.

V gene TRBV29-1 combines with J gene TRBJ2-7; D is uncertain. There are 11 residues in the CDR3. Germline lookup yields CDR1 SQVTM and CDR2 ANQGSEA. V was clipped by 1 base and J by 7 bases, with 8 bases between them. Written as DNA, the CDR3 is TGCAGCGTTGAAGCAACGAAAGAGCAGTACTTC. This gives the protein CSVEATKEQYF.

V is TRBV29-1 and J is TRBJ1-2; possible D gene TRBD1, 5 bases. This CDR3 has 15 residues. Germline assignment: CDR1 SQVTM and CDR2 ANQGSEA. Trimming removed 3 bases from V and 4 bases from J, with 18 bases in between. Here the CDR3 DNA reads TGCAGCGTTGATCTCTTGGGGGATTTTGGCTATGGCTACACCTTC. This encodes CSVDLLGDFGYGYTF. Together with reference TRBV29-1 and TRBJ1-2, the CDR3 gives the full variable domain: SAVISQKPSRDICQRGTSLTIQCQVDSQVTMMFWYRQQPGQSLTLIATANQGSEATYESGFVIDKFPISRPNLTFSTLTVSNMSPEDSSIYLCSVDLLGDFGYGYTFGSGTRLTVV.

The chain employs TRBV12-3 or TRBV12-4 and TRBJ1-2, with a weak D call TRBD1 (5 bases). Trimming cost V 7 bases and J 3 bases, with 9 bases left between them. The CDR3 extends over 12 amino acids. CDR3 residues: CASTDRHYGYTF. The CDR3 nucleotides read TGTGCCAGCACCGACAGACACTATGGCTACACCTTC.